Sequencing of this T cell receptor (beta chain) was carried out in a study of blood T cells in healthy people across ages. Turning to the study itself: Template-switching capture recovered about one barcoded beta molecule per two T cells.

Study-level points and caveats: A roughly linear age-dependent decrease characterized TCR beta diversity per million T cells.

Comment on this clonotype: Its antigen is not identified. A much larger clone lies one base from this, so it may be a read error.

At least 7 million PBMCs were isolated per sample. Then a second PCR, running roughly 7 to 11 cycles, was carried out with a sample-barcoded 5' primer and a J-beta primer mix. With 12 random nucleotides, a template-switch adaptor tagged each individual cDNA molecule. A single record per CDR3 protein comes from TCRdb applying MiXCR to the 5' RACE reads. This table holds under 800,000 distinct CDR3 sequences, approximately 39% found once. CDR1 and CDR2 from the germline V gene are SEHNR and FQNEAQ (reference sequence). CDR3 length equals 14 residues. The TCR comes from a woman aged 60-75 years in good health. The sequencing sample was made of blood. The chain couples TRBV7-9 to TRBJ2-5; no definite D call. The J call may be mistaken, given a closer DNA end match to TRBJ2-1. CDR3 loop: CASSYEQYQETQFF. The CDR3 nucleotides are TGTGCCAGCAGCTACGAACAGTACCAAGAGACCCAGTTCTTC.